Listed below are T cell receptor beta chains from one sample, sequenced in a study of identical twins. TCRdb redid the calling of the 5' RACE reads with MiXCR, one entry per CDR3 protein. The sample includes about 250,000 distinct CDR3 sequences, roughly 8.7% of them seen just once. These sequences were also reported in another study, on yellow fever vaccine responses in identical twins.

The sequenced sample was CD8+ T cells sorted from blood. These receptors came from a woman aged 18 to 35 in good health. CDR3s include the opening cysteine and the closing phenylalanine or tryptophan. D genes are given only for firm matches. Where a row states a size, it is once, few, many or the class of an expanded clone; other rows omit it.

v_call,d_call,j_call,clone_size,cdr3_nt,cdr3_aa
TRBV4-3,NA,TRBJ2-1,many,TGCGCCAGCAGCCAAGAGGAGGGTGGGGGATCGGATGAGCAGTTCTTC,CASSQEEGGGSDEQFF
TRBV25-1,NA,TRBJ2-5,NA,TGTGCCAGCAGTGAATTAGGATTCCAAGAGACCCAGTACTTC,CASSELGFQETQYF
TRBV27,TRBD1,TRBJ1-5,NA,TGTGCCAGCAGACTTACAGGGGATCAGCCCCAGCATTTT,CASRLTGDQPQHF
TRBV7-2,NA,TRBJ1-5,NA,TGTGCCAGCAGCTTGGTCAAGCAAAATCAGCCCCAGCATTTT,CASSLVKQNQPQHF
TRBV6-2/TRBV6-3,TRBD2,TRBJ2-7,NA,TGTGCCAGCAGTTACGAGGCTAGCGGGAGCTACGAGCAGTACTTC,CASSYEASGSYEQYF
TRBV6-1,NA,TRBJ2-6,NA,TGTGCCAGCAGCCTCCGGGTTCCCAGCTCTGGGGCCAACGTCCTGACTTTC,CASSLRVPSSGANVLTF
TRBV9,NA,TRBJ2-3,few,TGTGCCAGCAGCGACAAATTCGCGGTGGGGGGCACAGATACGCAGTATTTT,CASSDKFAVGGTDTQYF
TRBV20-1,NA,TRBJ2-3,NA,TGCAGTGCTAGAGATCGGGAAAGACAGGCAGATACGCAGTATTTT,CSARDRERQADTQYF
TRBV6-2/TRBV6-3,NA,TRBJ2-1,NA,TGTGCCAGCCGCGAGGAGTTCGGGTACAATGAGCAGTTCTTC,CASREEFGYNEQFF
TRBV7-9,TRBD1,TRBJ2-5,many,TGTGCCAGCATCCGGGACAGACAAGAGACCCAGTACTTC,CASIRDRQETQYF
TRBV5-1,NA,TRBJ2-7,few,TGCGCCAGCAGCTTGGATGGCAGTCGCGTTCGGGACGAGCAGTACTTC,CASSLDGSRVRDEQYF
TRBV20-1,NA,TRBJ2-2,NA,TGCAGTGCTAGAGTGTCAGTAGCGCCCGGGGAGCTGTTTTTT,CSARVSVAPGELFF